This T cell receptor (beta chain) emerged from a study of T cell repertoires in cytomegalovirus infection. Study summary: Selected CMV epitopes included recently identified HLA-C-restricted ones as well as well-studied HLA-B-restricted ones. Public TCR beta signatures marked donors with CMV infection and the matching HLA.

Only one count was recorded for this clonotype. Its cognate antigen is unknown. Using its own MiXCR run on the reads, TCRdb lists one record per CDR3 protein. Of approximately 470,000 distinct CDR3 sequences in the sample, about 39% were seen once. The material was cultured PBMCs, obtained from culture after CMV antigen stimulation. This clonotype was sampled from a human donor in good health (CMV status not recorded). Some clones in this sample may be carry-over from other donors' samples.

The CDR3 DNA is TGTGCCAGCAGCTTCCCGGCGGGATACAATGAGCAGTTCTTC. Its translation: CASSFPAGYNEQFF. The chain uses TRBV7-9 and TRBJ2-1, with TRBD2 as a possible D gene (6 bases). Trimming removed 3 bases at V and 4 bases at J, with 10 bases between. CDR3 length equals 14 residues. Germline CDR1 reads SEHNR; CDR2 reads FQNEAQ (reference sequence).